This TCR beta chain stems from a study of a mutant IDH1 vaccine in newly diagnosed glioma. The overall study: In some groups vaccination began 4-6 weeks post-radiotherapy; others received it with temozolomide.

CDR1 is SGHTA, CDR2 FQGNSA, per germline. Trimming shortened V by 5 bases and J by 6 bases, and 14 bases separated the two germline ends. This CDR3 is 13 amino acids long. This clone has only one observation. What it binds is not known. Described time point: week 47, end of study. Vaccination comprised doses that each held 300 ug of mutant IDH1 20-mer peptide, plus topical imiquimod. Each patient was administered eight vaccinations, scheduled in weeks 1, 3, 5, 7, 11, 15, 19 and 23. Newly diagnosed WHO grade 3 or 4 IDH1-mutant, ATRX-lost astrocytomas were identified in the donors. The repertoire was sequenced with immunoSEQ multiplex PCR; TCRdb's copy has only in-frame clones and lacks some. Of some 49,000 clones listed, about 80% are singletons.

The rearrangement links TRBV7-2 to TRBJ2-7; possible D gene TRBD1, 6 bases. Sequencing was performed on PBMCs, taken from a glioma patient whose treatment included an IDH1 peptide vaccine. The sequence was collected from a woman aged 40 to 49 with glioma. Some clones in this sample may be carry-over from other donors' samples. The CDR3 coding sequence is TGTGCCAGCAGCCGCTTCAGGGGTCCCGAGCAGTACTTC. The encoded protein is CASSRFRGPEQYF.